A selection of T cell receptor beta chains follows, all from one sample in a study of cytomegalovirus exposure and HLA in healthy donors. Sequencing was performed with immunoSEQ multiplex PCR; in TCRdb, only in-frame clones are kept and a portion is missing. The table has about 160,000 clones, roughly 79% seen once; the top ten hold 1.5% to 1.7%. The sample taken for sequencing was PBMCs. These receptors originate from a man aged 40-49 years in good health and CMV-seronegative. Both conserved end residues are part of each CDR3. Fields, in order: V gene, J gene, D gene, clone size, CDR3 DNA, CDR3 protein. A D gene is named only where the DNA matches it firmly. Clone size is given for some rows only: seen once, a few or many times, or a class if the clone is expanded.

TRBV7-9	TRBJ2-2	TRBD1	-	TGTGCCAGCAGCCCACCCGGGACAGGTGTCACCGGGGAGCTGTTTTTT	CASSPPGTGVTGELFF
TRBV4-1	TRBJ1-3	-	-	TGCGCCAGCAGCCAAGATCCGGGTATTGGAAACACCATATATTTT	CASSQDPGIGNTIYF
TRBV30	TRBJ1-4	-	-	TGTGCCTGGAGTAGGGGGGGAGTTAATGAAAAACTGTTTTTT	CAWSRGGVNEKLFF
TRBV5-4	TRBJ2-1	-	few	TGTGCCACCAGGGACTTCACCTACAATGAGCAGTTCTTC	CATRDFTYNEQFF
TRBV7-2	TRBJ2-1	-	-	TGTGCCAGCAGCCCTCAGGGGTACAATGAGCAGTTCTTC	CASSPQGYNEQFF
TRBV6-5	TRBJ2-5	-	-	TGTGCCAGCAGTTATAACGGACTGGCTCAAGAGACCCAGTACTTC	CASSYNGLAQETQYF
TRBV5-1	TRBJ1-2	-	-	TGCGCCAGCAGCTTACCAGCTAACTATGGCTACACCTTC	CASSLPANYGYTF
TRBV7-8	TRBJ2-2	-	-	TGTGCCAGCAGCTCTCGGTTACCGGGAGAGCTGTTTTTT	CASSSRLPGELFF
TRBV7-9	TRBJ1-1	TRBD1	-	TGTGCCAGCAGCTTCGGACAGGGGATCGCTGAAGCTTTCTTT	CASSFGQGIAEAFF
TRBV28	TRBJ1-1	TRBD1	-	TGTGCCAGCAGTTCCGGGACAGGATCTGAAGCTTTCTTT	CASSSGTGSEAFF
TRBV2	TRBJ2-2	-	-	TGTGCCAGCAGTGCGCAGGAGGTAAACACCGGGGAGCTGTTTTTT	CASSAQEVNTGELFF
TRBV7-2	TRBJ2-2	-	-	TGTGCCGGTAGGCGGGACACCGGGGAGCTGTTTTTT	CAGRRDTGELFF
TRBV18	TRBJ1-2	TRBD1	-	TGTGCCAGCTCACCATACGGGACAGGGAACTATGGCTACACCTTC	CASSPYGTGNYGYTF
TRBV9	TRBJ2-3	TRBD2	-	TGTGCCAGCAGCGTAGGACTAGCGGGAGCCCCTGCCACAGATACGCAGTATTTT	CASSVGLAGAPATDTQYF
TRBV7-9	TRBJ2-2	TRBD1	-	TGTTCCAGCAGCTTAGGGCCGGGACAGGGGGCCGGGGAGCTGTTTTTT	CSSSLGPGQGAGELFF
TRBV18	TRBJ2-1	TRBD2	-	TGTGCCAGCTCATCCCCGGGACTAGCGTCTTACAATGAGCAGTTCTTC	CASSSPGLASYNEQFF
TRBV30	TRBJ2-3	-	-	TGTGCCTGGAGTGTACTGGGGGGATCAGATACGCAGTATTTT	CAWSVLGGSDTQYF
TRBV19	TRBJ2-3	TRBD2	-	TGTGCCAGTAGTATAGATCAGACTAGCGGGAGCTCAGATACGCAGTATTTT	CASSIDQTSGSSDTQYF
TRBV5-1	TRBJ2-7	TRBD1	-	TGCGCCAGCAGCTTGAGCGGACAGGGGGGTGGGGGGGAGCAGTACTTC	CASSLSGQGGGGEQYF
TRBV5-1	TRBJ2-7	TRBD1	-	TGCGCCAGCAGCTGGGGACAGGGGGTCAACGAGCAGTACTTC	CASSWGQGVNEQYF
TRBV29-1	TRBJ1-4	-	few	TGCGGTGGGAGGACGGCTAATGAAAAACTGTTTTTT	CGGRTANEKLFF
TRBV11-2	TRBJ2-1	TRBD2	-	TGTGCCAGCAGCTACAGCGGGGGTAACAATGAGCAGTTCTTC	CASSYSGGNNEQFF